This T cell receptor beta chain was documented in a study of T cells after yellow fever vaccination. Across the whole study: The fractions with low cell numbers were processed using SMART-Seq v4 Ultra Low Input.

In germline, CDR1 is MNHNS, CDR2 SASEGT. The CDR3 has 17 amino acids. This clonotype was observed a handful of times. Its antigen is unidentified. From the 5' RACE reads, TCRdb called clonotypes with MiXCR, one entry per CDR3 protein. The sample lists a few hundred thousand distinct CDR3 sequences; around 8.1% were seen once. General study points: Most clones from primary vaccination resurfaced after the booster (about 96% CD4, over 85% CD8). Faster peaking, at day 5 versus 15, marked a secondary response that was weaker. Any FACS-sorted repertoire could hold abundant clonotypes that contaminate it from the bulk population.

The sequencing used PBMCs, collected roughly 47 days after the first yellow fever vaccination. The gene calls are TRBV6-1 and TRBJ1-5; D remains unclear. This receptor was identified in a man between 18 and 29 years old who received the YFV17D yellow fever vaccine. DNA of the CDR3: TGTCCAGCATCCGCTAGGAGGAGGCCTCGAAGCAATCAGCCCCAGCATTTT. Translation: CPASARRRPRSNQPQHF.